This T cell receptor beta chain was captured by sequencing in a study of cytomegalovirus exposure and HLA in healthy donors. Of note for this clone: The antigen is not known.

PCR involved 60 Vbeta and 13 Jbeta primers. Original processing methods: Roughly 76 million unique TCR beta chains, roughly 11 million of them shared, were counted by a later analysis. Sequencing used immunoSEQ multiplex PCR; TCRdb keeps in-frame clones, though not all of them. V, J and clone size are taken as reported in that table, and D and trimming were inferred from the DNA itself. Here the sample spans roughly 150,000 clones, 80% to 90% being singletons. V was pared by 1 base and J by 3 bases, with 15 bases between. Per germline, CDR1 GTSNPN and CDR2 SVGIG (reference sequence). The CDR3 length is 15 residues. Study conclusions and caveats: The investigators catalogued some 160 TCR beta chains as cytomegalovirus-associated.

The source is a woman aged 40 to 50 in good health and CMV-seropositive. Material: PBMCs. The V gene is TRBV30, the J gene TRBJ1-1; maybe TRBD1 (6 bases). The CDR3 nucleotides read TGTGCCTGGAGTGCACCCGACAGGCTTTACACTGAAGCTTTCTTT. Protein: CAWSAPDRLYTEAFF.